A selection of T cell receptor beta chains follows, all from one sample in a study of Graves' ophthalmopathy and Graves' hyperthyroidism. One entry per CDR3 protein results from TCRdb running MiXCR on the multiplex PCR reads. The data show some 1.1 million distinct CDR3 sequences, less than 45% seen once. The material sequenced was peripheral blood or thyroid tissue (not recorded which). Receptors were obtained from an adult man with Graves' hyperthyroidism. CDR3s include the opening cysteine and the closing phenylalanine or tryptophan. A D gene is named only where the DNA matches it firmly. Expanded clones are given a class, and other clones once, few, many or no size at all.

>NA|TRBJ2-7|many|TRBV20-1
TGCAGTGCTAGGGACAGTTCTTTCTACGAGCAGTACTTC
CSARDSSFYEQYF
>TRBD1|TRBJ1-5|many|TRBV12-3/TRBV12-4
TGTGCCAGCAGTTTAAACAGGGGGGAGGGCAATCAGCCCCAGCATTTT
CASSLNRGEGNQPQHF
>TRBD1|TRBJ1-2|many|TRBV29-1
TGCAGCGTTGGGCCTAGGACAGGGCATTATGGCTACACCTTC
CSVGPRTGHYGYTF
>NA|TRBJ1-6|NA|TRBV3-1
TGTGCCAGCAGCGAGGGACATTTCGGTTCACCCCTCCACTTT
CASSEGHFGSPLHF
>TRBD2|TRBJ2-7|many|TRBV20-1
TGCAGTGCTAGGGGTAGCGGGGTCTCCGAGCAGTACTTC
CSARGSGVSEQYF
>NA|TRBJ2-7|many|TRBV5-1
TGTGCCAGCAGCACCGGAGGTTACGAGCAGTACTTC
CASSTGGYEQYF
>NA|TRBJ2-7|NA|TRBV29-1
TGCAGCGTTGGCTTCCATCAAGGAGACTACGAGCAGTACTTC
CSVGFHQGDYEQYF
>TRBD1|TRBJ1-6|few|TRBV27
TGTGCCAGCAGTTCGGACAGGGGTGACTATAATTCACCCCTCCACTTT
CASSSDRGDYNSPLHF
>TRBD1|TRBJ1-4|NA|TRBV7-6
TGTGCCAGCAGCCACGGACAGGACAGTTGGGAAAAACTGTTTTTT
CASSHGQDSWEKLFF
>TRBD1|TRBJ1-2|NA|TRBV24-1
TGTGCCACCGCCCCCGGGACAGGGGCGGACTATGGCTACACCTTC
CATAPGTGADYGYTF
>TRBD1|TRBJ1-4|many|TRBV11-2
TGTGCCAGCAGCGAGTGGACAGGCCGGAAACTGTTTTTT
CASSEWTGRKLFF
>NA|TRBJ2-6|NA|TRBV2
TGTGCCAGCGGTGGCAGGGCTGGGGCCAACGTCCTGACTTTC
CASGGRAGANVLTF
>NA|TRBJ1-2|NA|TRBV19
TGTGCCAGTAGTACTCTTGCCCGGGATTCTAACTATGGCTACACCTTC
CASSTLARDSNYGYTF
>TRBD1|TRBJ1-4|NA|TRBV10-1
TGCGCCCGCAGAGGACAGGGAGGGAAAAAACTGTTTTTT
CARRGQGGKKLFF
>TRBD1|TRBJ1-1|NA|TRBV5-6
TGTGCCAGCAGCAGATTGGGACAGATGAACACTGAAGCTTTCTTT
CASSRLGQMNTEAFF
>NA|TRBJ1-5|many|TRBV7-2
TGTGCCAGCAGCTTAGCGGGAAGAAGACAGCCCCAGCATTTT
CASSLAGRRQPQHF
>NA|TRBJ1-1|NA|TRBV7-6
TGTGCCAGCATCCCACCCCGGGCGAACACTGAAGCTTTCTTT
CASIPPRANTEAFF
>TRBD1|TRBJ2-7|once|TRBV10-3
TGTGCCATCAGTGAGTCATGGGGACAGGGTTACGAGCAGTACTTC
CAISESWGQGYEQYF
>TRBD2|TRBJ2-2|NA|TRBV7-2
TGTGCCAGCAGCTTAAGAGGACTAGCGGGAGGTCACACCGGGGAGCTGTTTTTT
CASSLRGLAGGHTGELFF
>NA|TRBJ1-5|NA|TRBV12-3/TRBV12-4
TGTGCCAGCAGTTTGGGACTCCGGAATCAGCCCCAGCATTTT
CASSLGLRNQPQHF
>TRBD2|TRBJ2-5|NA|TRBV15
TGTGCCACCAGCAGTTACACCGGACTAGCGGCGACCCAGTACTTC
CATSSYTGLAATQYF
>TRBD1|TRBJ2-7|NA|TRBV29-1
TGCAGCGTTGAAGGTGGTTCGGACAGGGGGACCTACGAGCAGTACTTC
CSVEGGSDRGTYEQYF
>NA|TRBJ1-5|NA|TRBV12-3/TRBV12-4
TGTGCCAGCAGTTTCGCTTGGCAGGGGCGTCAGCCCCAGCATTTT
CASSFAWQGRQPQHF
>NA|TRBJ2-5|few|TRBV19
TGTGCCAGTAGTATAGTTGCCGCTTTGTCCCAAGAGACCCAGTACTTC
CASSIVAALSQETQYF
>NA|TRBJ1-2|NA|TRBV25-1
TGTGCCAGCAGTGGGTCTTCGGACACCGGGGGAAGGAAGGCTGCTGGCTACACCTTC
CASSGSSDTGGRKAAGYTF
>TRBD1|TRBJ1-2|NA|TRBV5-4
TGTGCCAGCAGCTTGTGGGACAGGGGGTTCGACTATGGCTACACCTTC
CASSLWDRGFDYGYTF
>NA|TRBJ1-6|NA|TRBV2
TGTGCCAGCAGTGCCGCACCGAACTCACCCCTCCACTTT
CASSAAPNSPLHF
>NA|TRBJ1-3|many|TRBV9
TGTGCCAGCAGCCCCCGGCAGGGTGGAAACACCATATATTTT
CASSPRQGGNTIYF
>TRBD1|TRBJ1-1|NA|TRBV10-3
TGTGCCATCAGTGGACAGGGGGCTTCTGAAGCTTTCTTT
CAISGQGASEAFF
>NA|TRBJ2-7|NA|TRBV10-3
TGTGCCATCAGTGAGTCGAGATGGAGCCAAATTTTC
CAISESRWSQIF
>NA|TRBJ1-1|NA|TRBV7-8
TGTGCCAGCAGCGCTCAACAGCGGACTGAAGCTTTCTTT
CASSAQQRTEAFF
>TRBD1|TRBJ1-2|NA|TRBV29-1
TGCAGCGTGCGGACAGGGGTGAATGGCTACACCTTC
CSVRTGVNGYTF
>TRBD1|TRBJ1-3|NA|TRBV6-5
TGTGCCAGCAGTTACAAAGCGGGACAGGGGTCTGGAAACACCATATATTTT
CASSYKAGQGSGNTIYF
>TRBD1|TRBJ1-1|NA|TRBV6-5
TGCGCCAGCTGTGCAGGGGGTATAGCTGAAGCTTTCTTT
CASCAGGIAEAFF
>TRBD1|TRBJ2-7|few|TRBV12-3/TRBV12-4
TGTGCCAGCAGTTCGACAGGGGGGAGGGACGAGCAGTACTTC
CASSSTGGRDEQYF
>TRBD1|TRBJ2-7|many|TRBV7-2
TGTGCCAGCAGCCCGGGACAGCACTTCTCCTACGAGCAGTACTTC
CASSPGQHFSYEQYF
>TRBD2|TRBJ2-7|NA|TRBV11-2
TGTGCCAGCAGCTTAGGCCTGGGACTAGCGACCTACGAGCAGTACTTC
CASSLGLGLATYEQYF
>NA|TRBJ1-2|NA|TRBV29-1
TGCAGCGTTGTTCCGGCCGGACGGGGCTATGGCTACACCTTC
CSVVPAGRGYGYTF
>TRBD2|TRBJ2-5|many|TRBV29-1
TGCAGCTTAAGCGGGACTCGAGAGACCCAGTACTTC
CSLSGTRETQYF
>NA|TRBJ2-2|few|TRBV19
TGTGCCAGTAGTATAGATGTGAACACCGGGGAGCTGTTTTTT
CASSIDVNTGELFF
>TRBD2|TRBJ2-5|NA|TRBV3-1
TGTGCCAGCAGCCAAAGGGGACTAGCGGGAGGGCCTTTAGAGACCCAGTACTTC
CASSQRGLAGGPLETQYF